This T cell receptor beta chain was identified in a study of TIL therapy for anti-PD-1-resistant metastatic lung cancer. About the research overall: Most patients had lung adenocarcinoma; a few tumors were EGFR-mutant, two ALK-rearranged; half smoked currently or formerly.

This was the immunoSEQ v3 assay. Libraries were sequenced to 2 million to 2.5 million read pairs (survey) or 5-6 million (deep). Clones were read by immunoSEQ multiplex PCR, and TCRdb kept only the in-frame ones, dropping some. This table holds 20,000 to 25,000 clones, about two thirds found once. Time point given: pre-treatment sample, taken before nivolumab and TIL therapy. Stage 4 NSCLC adults joined between 2017 and January 2020. This clone showed up just a few times. The CDR3 covers 14 residues. Germline V lookup: CDR1 SGHNT, CDR2 YYREEE (reference sequence). Trimming took off 0 bases at V and 1 base at J, with 4 bases between the two ends.

The receptor's source is a person aged 25-80 years with non-small cell lung cancer. The V gene is TRBV5-4, the J gene TRBJ1-4; D gene ambiguous. This sample comprised blood, obtained at baseline. In DNA form, the CDR3 reads TGTGCCAGCAGCTTGGGTAGAACTAATGAAAAACTGTTTTTT. Translation gives CASSLGRTNEKLFF.